This is a list of T cell receptor beta chains from one sample in a study of graft-versus-host responses after intestinal transplantation. Sequencing used immunoSEQ multiplex PCR; TCRdb keeps in-frame clones, though not all of them. The sample lists 9,500 to 13,000 clones, about 92% occurring once. The sequencing used PBMCs, collected about 70 days after transplant. The receptors stem from a human patient who received an intestinal transplant, so some T cells may come from the graft donor. Each CDR3 is given with its conserved first and last residue. D genes are given only for firm matches. Where a row states a size, it is once, few, many or the class of an expanded clone; other rows omit it.

V: TRBV5-4; J: TRBJ2-1; D: TRBD2; size: .; CDR3: CASSWGLAGGTSGYNEQFF; DNA: TGTGCCAGCAGCTGGGGACTAGCGGGAGGAACGTCGGGCTACAATGAGCAGTTCTTC
V: TRBV9; J: TRBJ2-5; D: .; size: .; CDR3: CASSEDGEVQETQYF; DNA: TGTGCCAGCAGCGAGGACGGGGAGGTACAAGAGACCCAGTACTTC
V: TRBV7-9; J: TRBJ2-5; D: TRBD1; size: .; CDR3: CASSLALSGQGRETQYF; DNA: TGTGCCAGCAGCTTAGCGTTGTCCGGACAGGGACGAGAGACCCAGTACTTC
V: TRBV27; J: TRBJ2-7; D: TRBD1; size: .; CDR3: CASSLLTVTGVHEQYF; DNA: TGTGCCAGCAGTTTACTGACAGTCACAGGGGTCCACGAGCAGTACTTC
V: TRBV7-9; J: TRBJ2-2; D: TRBD1; size: .; CDR3: CASSQTETGGADTGELFF; DNA: TGTGCCAGCAGCCAGACCGAGACAGGGGGCGCTGACACCGGGGAGCTGTTTTTT
V: TRBV9; J: TRBJ1-1; D: TRBD1; size: .; CDR3: CASSVDYRGGTEAFF; DNA: TGTGCCAGCAGCGTAGATTACAGGGGAGGGACTGAAGCTTTCTTT
V: TRBV6-4; J: TRBJ2-3; D: .; size: .; CDR3: CASSTSGTDTQYF; DNA: TGTGCCAGCTCAACCTCGGGAACAGATACGCAGTATTTT
V: TRBV11-1; J: TRBJ2-1; D: TRBD2; size: .; CDR3: CASRLTSGNYNEQFF; DNA: TGTGCCAGCAGATTGACTAGCGGAAACTACAATGAGCAGTTCTTC
V: TRBV6-5; J: TRBJ1-5; D: .; size: .; CDR3: CASSSYVLSNQPQHF; DNA: TGTGCCAGCAGTTCGTACGTGCTGAGCAATCAGCCCCAGCATTTT
V: TRBV6-5; J: TRBJ2-7; D: TRBD1; size: .; CDR3: CASSRQGTYEQYF; DNA: TGTGCCAGCAGCCGACAGGGGACCTACGAGCAGTACTTC
V: TRBV7-3; J: TRBJ2-3; D: .; size: once; CDR3: CASSSGLGDTQYF; DNA: TGTGCCAGCAGCTCGGGGCTCGGAGATACGCAGTATTTT
V: TRBV6-4; J: TRBJ2-5; D: TRBD2; size: .; CDR3: CASFSGRACEETQYF; DNA: TGTGCCAGCTTCAGCGGGAGGGCCTGCGAAGAGACCCAGTACTTC
V: TRBV5-1; J: TRBJ2-7; D: .; size: .; CDR3: CASSLGGGPYEQYF; DNA: TGCGCCAGCAGCTTAGGGGGGGGCCCCTACGAGCAGTACTTC
V: TRBV28; J: TRBJ1-2; D: .; size: .; CDR3: CASSPHSRGGYGYTF; DNA: TGTGCCAGCAGTCCTCATTCTCGGGGGGGTTATGGCTACACCTTC
V: TRBV28; J: TRBJ2-5; D: TRBD2; size: .; CDR3: CASSKPLTKTSGRVETQYF; DNA: TGTGCCAGCAGTAAACCCCTCACAAAGACTAGCGGGAGGGTAGAGACCCAGTACTTC
V: TRBV2; J: TRBJ1-6; D: TRBD1; size: .; CDR3: CASSASDRGFGSPLHF; DNA: TGTGCCAGCAGTGCTTCGGACAGGGGATTTGGTTCACCCCTCCACTTT
V: TRBV11-3; J: TRBJ2-3; D: .; size: once; CDR3: CASSLGTWERTDTQYF; DNA: TGTGCCAGCAGCTTAGGTACTTGGGAGCGCACAGATACGCAGTATTTT
V: TRBV6-5; J: TRBJ1-6; D: .; size: .; CDR3: CASSYYSSYNSPLHF; DNA: TGTGCCAGCAGTTACTACAGCTCCTATAATTCACCCCTCCACTTT
V: TRBV28; J: TRBJ1-4; D: .; size: .; CDR3: CASSLTGHYEKLFF; DNA: TGTGCCAGCAGTTTAACAGGACACTATGAAAAACTGTTTTTT
V: TRBV28; J: TRBJ1-4; D: .; size: .; CDR3: CASSLAAGEGEKLFF; DNA: TGTGCCAGCAGTTTAGCGGCAGGGGAGGGTGAAAAACTGTTTTTT
V: TRBV28; J: TRBJ2-1; D: TRBD2; size: .; CDR3: CASSQTGLAAGEQFF; DNA: TGTGCCAGCAGTCAAACGGGACTAGCGGCAGGAGAGCAGTTCTTC
V: TRBV14; J: TRBJ2-1; D: TRBD2; size: .; CDR3: CASSHGLAGFYNEQFF; DNA: TGTGCCAGCAGCCACGGACTAGCGGGATTCTACAATGAGCAGTTCTTC
V: TRBV7-9; J: TRBJ2-2; D: .; size: .; CDR3: CASSFSTGELFF; DNA: TGTGCCAGCAGCTTTTCCACCGGGGAGCTGTTTTTT
V: TRBV7-9; J: TRBJ2-3; D: .; size: .; CDR3: CASSIAVRTDTQYF; DNA: TGTGCCAGCAGCATAGCGGTCCGCACAGATACGCAGTATTTT
V: TRBV4-2; J: TRBJ2-7; D: .; size: .; CDR3: CASSQEGRRSYEQYF; DNA: TGTGCCAGCAGCCAAGAAGGGCGGAGGTCCTACGAGCAGTACTTC
V: TRBV27; J: TRBJ2-3; D: TRBD2; size: .; CDR3: CASSLLGGEDTQYF; DNA: TGTGCCAGCAGTTTATTGGGGGGGGAAGATACGCAGTATTTT
V: TRBV4-1; J: TRBJ1-5; D: .; size: .; CDR3: CASSQDGGGVGQPQHF; DNA: TGCGCCAGCAGCCAAGATGGCGGCGGGGTTGGTCAGCCCCAGCATTTT
V: TRBV28; J: TRBJ2-1; D: TRBD1; size: .; CDR3: CASSRDRETYNEQFF; DNA: TGTGCCAGCAGTCGAGACAGGGAGACCTACAATGAGCAGTTCTTC
V: TRBV4-1; J: TRBJ2-7; D: .; size: .; CDR3: CASSQLGSYEQYF; DNA: TGCGCCAGCAGCCAACTAGGGTCCTACGAGCAGTACTTC
V: TRBV28; J: TRBJ1-5; D: .; size: .; CDR3: CASRSIEPQHF; DNA: TGTGCCAGCCGTTCGATTGAGCCCCAGCATTTT
V: TRBV28; J: TRBJ1-6; D: .; size: .; CDR3: CASSFVGTNNSPLHF; DNA: TGTGCCAGCAGTTTCGTGGGGACGAATAATTCACCCCTCCACTTT
V: TRBV6-1; J: TRBJ2-1; D: TRBD1; size: .; CDR3: CASSTRRGRGEQFF; DNA: TGTGCCAGCAGTACCCGCAGGGGGCGGGGTGAGCAGTTCTTC
V: TRBV9; J: TRBJ1-2; D: .; size: .; CDR3: CASSVEGSPNYGYTF; DNA: TGTGCCAGCAGCGTGGAGGGGTCTCCCAACTATGGCTACACCTTC
V: TRBV14; J: TRBJ2-7; D: TRBD1; size: .; CDR3: CASSQVNRGIEQYF; DNA: TGTGCCAGCAGCCAAGTTAACAGGGGGATCGAGCAGTACTTC
V: TRBV13; J: TRBJ1-1; D: .; size: .; CDR3: CASSLPYRANTEAFF; DNA: TGTGCCAGCAGCTTACCATACAGGGCTAACACTGAAGCTTTCTTT
V: TRBV19; J: TRBJ2-1; D: TRBD2; size: .; CDR3: CASSPSGSSYNEQFF; DNA: TGTGCCAGTAGTCCTAGCGGTAGCTCCTACAATGAGCAGTTCTTC